This T cell receptor beta chain was profiled in a study of identifying expanded T cells in peripheral blood. General observations from the study: Two-week clone count variance significantly increased as total template count grew. Over about two and four weeks, about 16.4 and 19 clones changed, versus approximately 1.1 between replicates.

Note on this clone: As yet, its antigen is unknown.

The data were produced by immunoSEQ multiplex PCR, yet TCRdb's version contains in-frame clones alone and is incomplete. The data show 84,000 or so clones, with around 91% seen just once and around 2.7% held by the top ten. During the collection period, no donor immune events like infections were recorded. This CDR3 has 15 residues. V was trimmed by 4 bases and J by 0 bases, leaving 11 bases between them. Germline lookup yields CDR1 SGHTS and CDR2 YDEGEE. The receptor was isolated from a person aged 18 to 70 in good health. The sample was blood. The chain joins TRBV5-8 to TRBJ1-3, with no clear D. The CDR3 spells CASSGGRRSGNTIYF. CDR3 in DNA: TGTGCCAGCAGCGGTGGACGGCGCTCTGGAAACACCATATATTTT.